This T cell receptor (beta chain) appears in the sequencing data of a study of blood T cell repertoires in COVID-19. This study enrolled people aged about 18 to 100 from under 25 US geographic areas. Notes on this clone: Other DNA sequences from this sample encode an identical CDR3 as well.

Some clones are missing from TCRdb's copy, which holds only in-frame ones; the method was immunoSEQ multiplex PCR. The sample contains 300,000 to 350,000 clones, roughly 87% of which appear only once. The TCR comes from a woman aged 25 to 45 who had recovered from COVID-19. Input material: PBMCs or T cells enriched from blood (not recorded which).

This chain's CDR3 is CASRTGATGNTIYF. For the CDR3, the DNA is TGTGCCAGCAGAACAGGGGCAACTGGAAACACCATATATTTT. The chain carries TRBV6-5 and TRBJ1-3, with 7 bases aligning to TRBD1. The germline V gene encodes CDR1 MNHEY and CDR2 SVGAGI. V lost 6 bases to trimming and J lost 2 bases; unmatched junction nucleotides: 4. The CDR3 has 14 residues.